Listed here is a single TCR beta chain. These data come from a study of blood T cell repertoires in COVID-19. In the study overall: Specimens from acute and convalescent COVID-19 originated in the United States, Italy and Spain.

Assay: immunoSEQ multiplex PCR; the TCRdb copy retains only in-frame clones and omits some. The sample gives roughly 230,000 clones, more than 70% of which show up once; 3.6% is in the top ten. This CDR3 contains 13 residues. The V gene lost 6 bases and the J gene lost 1 base, with 9 bases spanning the gap. Germline V gives CDR1 LNHNV, CDR2 YYDKDF (reference sequence). The sequenced sample consisted of peripheral blood. This sequence originates from a woman older than 75 with acute or convalescent COVID-19. The chain carries TRBV15 and TRBJ1-1, with TRBD1 as a possible D gene (5 bases). Written as DNA, the CDR3 is TGTGCCACCAGGGTCCAGGGGAACACTGAAGCTTTCTTT. Translation gives CATRVQGNTEAFF.